One T cell receptor beta chain is described in this entry. Its cognate antigen is unknown. From 5'RACE with constant-segment primers came TCR alpha and TCR beta cDNA libraries that carried sample barcodes and UMIs. TCRdb passed the 5' RACE reads through MiXCR, listing each CDR3 protein once. The sample holds under 250,000 distinct CDR3 sequences; over 9% are singletons and the top ten take 22%. The CDR3 is made up of 14 amino acids. J lost 3 bases, V lost 7 bases, and 8 bases had no gene match. In germline, CDR1 is MNHEY, CDR2 SVGAGI. The sample originates from a study of T-cell memory formation after mild COVID-19. About the study: Largely donor-specific TCR clusters were found. Study results and caveats: Cross-reactive memory apparently joined, as some responding clones appeared in pre-infection memory. Researchers report contracting CD4+ clones mostly in CM and EM, with CD8+ clones in EMRA.

The sequence was collected from a man between 18 and 35 years old who had mild COVID-19 (a few samples of this study predate the infection). Cell type and time point are not known. The chain employs TRBV6-5 and TRBJ2-7; TRBD2 agrees at 8 bases. The sample consisted of PBMCs or a T cell subset sorted from them (not recorded which). Here the CDR3 DNA reads TGTGCCAGCAAGACTAGCGCCAACTACTACGAGCAGTACTTC. Translating gives CASKTSANYYEQYF.